This is a list of T cell receptor beta chains from one sample in a study of T cells in Graves' hyperthyroidism and ophthalmopathy. TCRdb reanalysed the multiplex PCR reads using MiXCR and keeps one entry per CDR3 protein. The sample comprises about 580,000 distinct CDR3 sequences, roughly 13% of which are singletons, and roughly 5.5% rests with the top ten. The material sequenced was blood. The receptors originated from a woman aged 25 to 39 with Graves' hyperthyroidism that later progressed to Graves' ophthalmopathy. Both conserved end residues are part of each CDR3. Fields, in order: CDR3 protein, CDR3 DNA, V gene, D gene, clone size, J gene, CDR3 length. D genes are given only for firm matches. Size values are once, few and many counts, or a class for expanded clones, and some rows have none.

CSARDRTANYGYTF	TGCAGTGCTAGAGATCGGACAGCTAACTATGGCTACACCTTC	TRBV20-1	-	few	TRBJ1-2	14
CASKEGNTGELFF	TGTGCCAGCAAGGAAGGGAACACCGGGGAGCTGTTTTTT	TRBV12-3/TRBV12-4	-	many	TRBJ2-2	13
CASSLGLAGINEQFF	TGTGCCAGCAGTTTAGGACTAGCGGGAATCAATGAGCAGTTCTTC	TRBV12-3/TRBV12-4	TRBD2	many	TRBJ2-1	15
CSARDGTAGPYGYTF	TGCAGTGCTAGAGATGGAACGGCAGGGCCTTATGGCTACACCTTC	TRBV20-1	-	many	TRBJ1-2	15
CASSYLTGNQETQYF	TGTGCCAGCAGTTATCTGACAGGGAACCAAGAGACCCAGTACTTC	TRBV6-1	TRBD1	many	TRBJ2-5	15
CASSLLGVPITEAFF	TGTGCCAGCTCACTGCTGGGGGTTCCGATCACTGAAGCTTTCTTT	TRBV7-2	-	many	TRBJ1-1	15
CASSFSGRDLQTQYF	TGTGCCAGCAGTTTTTCCGGGAGGGATTTGCAGACCCAGTACTTC	TRBV12-3/TRBV12-4	TRBD2	-	TRBJ2-5	15
CASRPDRFGEQYF	TGTGCCAGCAGGCCCGACAGGTTTGGCGAGCAGTACTTC	TRBV27	-	many	TRBJ2-7	13
CASSLDRNYEQYF	TGTGCCAGCAGTTTGGACAGGAACTACGAGCAGTACTTC	TRBV12-3/TRBV12-4	TRBD1	many	TRBJ2-7	13
CSAGDRGRTEAFF	TGCAGTGCTGGAGACAGGGGACGAACTGAAGCTTTCTTT	TRBV20-1	TRBD1	many	TRBJ1-1	13
CASSMGLAEGYNEQFF	TGTGCCAGCAGTATGGGACTAGCCGAAGGGTACAATGAGCAGTTCTTC	TRBV27	TRBD2	many	TRBJ2-1	16
CASSLARGGGFEQYF	TGTGCTAGTAGTCTGGCACGGGGAGGGGGGTTCGAGCAGTACTTC	TRBV12-5	-	few	TRBJ2-7	15
CASSAQNTGELFF	TGTGCCAGCAGTGCCCAGAACACCGGGGAGCTGTTTTTT	TRBV6-1	-	many	TRBJ2-2	13
CAHLKCEQYF	TGTGCTCATCTTAAATGCGAGCAGTACTTC	TRBV24-1	-	many	TRBJ2-7	10
CASSPLGDGLSYEQYF	TGTGCCAGCAGTCCCTTGGGTGACGGTCTCTCCTACGAGCAGTACTTC	TRBV27	-	many	TRBJ2-7	16
CAISEVATNEQFF	TGTGCCATCAGTGAGGTAGCGACCAATGAGCAGTTCTTC	TRBV10-3	-	many	TRBJ2-1	13
CASGWGSVHEQFF	TGTGCTAGTGGTTGGGGTAGCGTCCATGAGCAGTTCTTC	TRBV12-5	-	many	TRBJ2-1	13